This passage covers 32 T cell receptor beta chains from one sample sequenced in a study of T cells in Graves' hyperthyroidism and ophthalmopathy. Amplification targeted TCR beta CDR3 regions from RNA transcripts. HTBI primers were the set used in a first-round RT-PCR of the TCR CDR3. TCRdb re-called the multiplex PCR reads with MiXCR, one entry per CDR3 protein. Here the sample spans under 700,000 distinct CDR3 sequences, over 15% being singletons. Sequenced material: blood. These TCRs come from a woman aged 18-29 years with Graves' hyperthyroidism.

This clonotype was seen ten or more times. The CDR3 loop is CASRWKGESPLHF. In DNA, the CDR3 is TGTGCCAGCCGTTGGAAGGGGGAATCACCCCTCCACTTT. The chain uses TRBV6-1 and TRBJ1-6; D may be TRBD1 (6 bases). CDR3 length: 13 residues. The V gene's germline CDR1 is MNHNS and CDR2 SASEGT. Trimming took off 8 bases at V and 10 bases at J, with 15 bases between the two ends.

V usage is TRBV7-9 and J usage is TRBJ2-5, with D perhaps TRBD1 or TRBD2 (5 bases each). The V and J ends lost 2 bases and 1 base respectively, with 8 bases between them. Looked up from germline, CDR1 is SEHNR and CDR2 is FQNEAQ (reference sequence). The CDR3 is 14 amino acids. The CDR3 protein is CASSLIGAQETQYF. In nucleotides, the CDR3 is TGTGCCAGCAGCTTAATCGGGGCCCAAGAGACCCAGTACTTC.

The sample holds a few counts of this clonotype. The rearrangement joins TRBV12-3 or TRBV12-4 to TRBJ2-7; D not resolved. V was cut by 7 bases and J by 5 bases, with 21 bases left in between. The CDR3 contains 15 residues. The CDR3 coding sequence is TGTGCCAGCACCCCCGGGTTACCCATGACCAACGAGCAGTACTTC. This translates into CASTPGLPMTNEQYF.

This clonotype was picked up many times. This chain connects TRBV20-1 to TRBJ2-1; D unclear. The CDR3 spans 13 residues. The V gene lost 2 bases and the J gene lost 5 bases, with 10 bases spanning the gap. Germline V gives CDR1 DFQATT, CDR2 SNEGSKA (reference sequence). The CDR3 nucleotides are TGCAGTGCTAGATTAGGTCTAGACAATGAGCAGTTCTTC. Translated: CSARLGLDNEQFF.

This clonotype was counted between two and nine times. The gene calls are TRBV10-3 and TRBJ1-1, with D possibly being TRBD1 (6 bases). V was pared by 2 bases and J by 1 base, with 11 bases between. This CDR3 is built from 15 residues. The germline CDR1 and CDR2 sequences are ENHRY and SYGVKD. This CDR3 reads CAISEPSTGNTEAFF. CDR3 DNA sequence: TGTGCCATCAGTGAGCCCTCGACAGGGAACACTGAAGCTTTCTTT.

Only a few counts were recorded for this clonotype. This chain connects TRBV4-1 to TRBJ2-1, with D possibly TRBD1 on 6 matching bases. Germline V gene data show CDR1 as MGHRA and CDR2 as YSYEKL. Trimming pared 6 bases from V and 2 bases from J, leaving 17 bases between. This CDR3 is 16 amino acids long. The CDR3 DNA reads TGCGCCAGCAGTCATGAAACAGGGCCAGCCTACAATGAGCAGTTCTTC. It is translated as CASSHETGPAYNEQFF.

This clonotype was found many times. The J gene is TRBJ2-7, the V gene TRBV20-1, with 9 bases that match TRBD2. The CDR3 runs to 14 residues. Unmatched junction bases numbered 6, after V lost 0 bases and J lost 6 bases. Looked up from germline, CDR1 is DFQATT and CDR2 is SNEGSKA (reference sequence). CDR3 amino acids: CSARDQREASEQYF. The CDR3 nucleotides read TGCAGTGCTAGAGATCAGCGGGAGGCTTCCGAGCAGTACTTC.

As to this clonotype: The junction does not match germline at one end; this may be a read error. The V gene is TRBV30, the J gene TRBJ2-1; maybe TRBD1 (6 bases). CDR1 and CDR2 from the germline V gene are GTSNPN and SVGIG (reference sequence). This CDR3 has 16 residues. The CDR3 here is CAWSVRGQRPYNERFF. Here the CDR3 DNA reads TGTGCTTGGAGTGTACGAGGACAGCGCCCCTACAATGAGCGGTTCTTC.

This clonotype was found many times. The rearrangement joins TRBV6-5 to TRBJ2-5; perhaps TRBD2 as D (6 bases). CDR3 length: 13 amino acids. The V end was cut by 0 bases, the J end by 5 bases, with 7 bases between. CDR1 and CDR2 from the germline V gene are MNHEY and SVGAGI. CDR3 protein: CASSYSRGETQYF. As DNA, the CDR3 is TGTGCCAGCAGTTACTCTCGGGGGGAGACCCAGTACTTC.

Worth noting for this clonotype: A much larger clone sits a single nucleotide away, making a read error possible. Because the CDR3 is missing its conserved closing phenylalanine or tryptophan, this is likely a read error. V is TRBV28 and J is TRBJ2-5; D is perhaps TRBD2 (7 bases). Trimming cost V 4 bases and J 5 bases, with 14 bases left between them. CDR3 length: 14 residues. Germline V gene sequence: CDR1 MDHEN, CDR2 SYDVKM. CDR3 DNA: TGTGCCAGCAGTTACCCAGGGAGGGGGGAGACCCAGTACCTC. Translated: CASSYPGRGETQYL.

This clonotype has a handful of counts. The chain has TRBV7-9 and TRBJ1-2; D might be TRBD1 (6 bases). From germline, CDR1 is SEHNR and CDR2 FQNEAQ (reference sequence). This CDR3 is built from 15 residues. Trimming took 8 bases from V and 2 from J, leaving 18 bases between them. CDR3 sequence: CASLGPGGANYGYTF. Written as DNA, the CDR3 is TGTGCCAGCCTGGGCCCGGGGGGGGCCAACTATGGCTACACCTTC.

The chain combines TRBV3-1 with TRBJ2-1, with D unresolved. Germline values: CDR1 LGHDT, CDR2 YNNKEL (reference sequence). The CDR3 spans 11 residues. The germline V and J ends were trimmed by 6 bases and 12 bases, with 12 bases remaining between them. The CDR3 DNA follows: TGTGCCAGCAGTTTAGCCGCTGGGCAGTTCTTC. This translates into CASSLAAGQFF.

This chain uses TRBV5-4 with TRBJ2-7, with TRBD2 matching 12 bases. Germline trimming cut 4 bases from V and 4 bases from J; bases unmatched to any gene: 12. CDR3 length: 17 residues. Looked up from germline, CDR1 is SGHNT and CDR2 is YYREEE (reference sequence). Here the CDR3 DNA reads TGTGCCAGCAGCGGTCGGACTAGCGGGGCAACTGAGTACGAGCAGTACTTC. Its protein product is CASSGRTSGATEYEQYF.

This clonotype has at least ten counts. The DNA of the CDR3 is TGTGCCAGCAGCTTAGAGGCGGGATACTCCTACGAGCAGTACTTC. Translating it yields CASSLEAGYSYEQYF. V gene TRBV7-2 combines with J gene TRBJ2-7, with D maybe TRBD2 (6 bases). The CDR3 has 15 residues. The germline V and J ends were trimmed by 1 base and 0 bases, with 10 bases remaining between them. Germline loops: CDR1 SGHTA, CDR2 FQGNSA.

This clonotype has just a few counts. The chain couples TRBV13 to TRBJ2-1; 9 positions agree with TRBD1. Trimming removed 8 bases from V and 3 bases from J; junction bases left unmatched: 17. The CDR3 extends over 18 amino acids. Germline assignment: CDR1 PRHDT and CDR2 FYEKMQ (reference sequence). CDR3 bases: TGTGCCAGCCAGGCTGGGACAGGGTGGTTACAGGGCTACAATGAGCAGTTCTTC. This codes for CASQAGTGWLQGYNEQFF.

Many counts were recorded for this clonotype. The chain carries TRBV18 and TRBJ1-2; possibly TRBD1 for D (6 bases). Germline CDR1 reads KGHSH; CDR2 reads LQKENI. The CDR3 contains 16 residues. V lost 2 bases, J lost 3 bases, and 16 bases lay in between. CDR3 residues: CASSPVRGGQDYGYTF. The CDR3, as DNA: TGTGCCAGCTCACCAGTCCGCGGGGGGCAGGACTATGGCTACACCTTC.

This clonotype was detected only a few times. J is TRBJ2-5 and V is TRBV30; TRBD1 is a possible D gene (6 bases). The germline V gene encodes CDR1 GTSNPN and CDR2 SVGIG (reference sequence). V was clipped by 4 bases and J by 2 bases, with 14 bases between them. The CDR3 covers 14 residues. CDR3 coding DNA: TGTGCCTGGACCAACCTCAGGGGACAAGAGACCCAGTACTTC. It yields the protein CAWTNLRGQETQYF.

In the case of this clonotype: This could be a read error, since a much larger clone is one nucleotide away. The chain links TRBV6-2 or TRBV6-3 to TRBJ2-1; 12 bases match TRBD2. The J call may be mistaken, given a closer DNA end match to TRBJ2-7. This CDR3 comprises 19 residues. Per the germline V gene, CDR1 is MNHEY and CDR2 is SVGEGT. Written as DNA, the CDR3 is TGTGCCAGCAGCCAAGGGACTAGCGGGCCAGAGAGCTCCTACAATGAGCAGTACTTC. Amino acids: CASSQGTSGPESSYNEQYF.

This clonotype has ten or more counts. The genes are TRBV9 and TRBJ2-5, with D possibly TRBD2 on 6 matching bases. Trimming took 4 bases from V and 13 from J, leaving 23 bases between them. The CDR3 consists of 14 residues. Germline CDR1 SGDLS, CDR2 YYNGEE. CDR3 residues: CASSPSTEGSGLYF. DNA of the CDR3: TGTGCCAGCAGCCCCAGTACGGAGGGATCGGGCTTGTACTTC.

This clonotype was observed a handful of times. This chain uses TRBV20-1 with TRBJ2-7; D is perhaps TRBD2 (5 bases). The ends were cut back, 0 bases at V and 0 bases at J, with 12 bases in the middle. Germline V gene lookup returns CDR1 DFQATT and CDR2 SNEGSKA (reference sequence). CDR3 length equals 15 residues. CDR3 sequence (DNA): TGCAGTGCTAGAGATCTTGACTATTTCTCCTACGAGCAGTACTTC. The encoded protein is CSARDLDYFSYEQYF.

There are many counts of this clonotype. The chain carries TRBV6-6 and TRBJ2-2; weak D call: TRBD2 (5 bases). CDR1 is MNHNY, CDR2 SVGAGI, per germline (reference sequence). Trimming stripped 3 bases from V and 7 bases from J, with 15 bases between. CDR3 size: 15 residues. CDR3 residues: CASSYNPLAGGELFF. CDR3 DNA: TGTGCCAGCAGTTATAACCCGCTAGCTGGCGGGGAGCTGTTTTTT.

This clonotype was counted a few times. The chain links TRBV5-1 to TRBJ1-2; D uncertain. V lost 0 bases, J lost 0 bases, and 18 bases lay in between. Germline V gene data show CDR1 as SGHRS and CDR2 as YFSETQ. The CDR3 is 18 residues long. The CDR3 sequence is CASSLAGWRASPNYGYTF. As DNA, the CDR3 is TGCGCCAGCAGCTTGGCCGGGTGGAGGGCTTCGCCTAACTATGGCTACACCTTC.

In this sample, this clonotype turned up a few times. The rearrangement links TRBV6-1 to TRBJ1-3; D gene ambiguous. Germline loops: CDR1 MNHNS, CDR2 SASEGT. There are 15 residues in the CDR3. Deletions cut 2 bases from V and 4 bases from J, with 12 bases between. CDR3 sequence reads: CASSEIGASGNTIYF. As DNA, the CDR3 is TGTGCCAGCAGTGAAATTGGTGCCTCGGGAAACACCATATATTTT.

The rearrangement joins TRBV29-1 to TRBJ2-1; D is ambiguous. Germline lookup yields CDR1 SQVTM and CDR2 ANQGSEA. CDR3 size: 10 residues. Trimming removed 4 bases at V and 12 bases at J, with 10 bases between. CDR3 sequence (DNA): TGCAGCGTTGGGCCCCCTTCGCAGTTCTTC. Its protein is CSVGPPSQFF.

This clonotype was counted ten times or more. The chain uses TRBV11-2 and TRBJ2-5; D is undetermined. V lost 3 bases to trimming and J lost 5 bases, with 10 bases between them. CDR1 and CDR2 (germline): SGHAT, FQNNGV. CDR3 length: 13 residues. This chain's CDR3 is CASSLSPDETQYF. The CDR3 nucleotides are TGTGCCAGCAGCTTGTCCCCGGACGAGACCCAGTACTTC.

This clonotype was counted ten times or more. The chain carries TRBV6-5 and TRBJ2-3; the match to TRBD2 covers 8 bases. The V segment lost 1 base and the J segment 2 bases; nucleotides outside the gene matches: 8. This CDR3 has 17 amino acids. Per germline, CDR1 MNHEY and CDR2 SVGAGI. The CDR3 DNA reads TGTGCCAGCAGTTACTGGGGAGCGGGAGTTCACACAGATACGCAGTATTTT. It codes for CASSYWGAGVHTDTQYF.

This clonotype came up many times. The gene calls are TRBV7-9 and TRBJ2-5; 7 bases map to TRBD1. Per the germline V gene, CDR1 is SEHNR and CDR2 is FQNEAQ (reference sequence). V was clipped by 6 bases and J by 4 bases; unmatched bases: 5. This CDR3 is built from 13 residues. Here the CDR3 reads CASSDRVRETQYF. The CDR3 DNA sequence: TGTGCCAGCAGTGACAGGGTTCGAGAGACCCAGTACTTC. Supplemented by reference TRBV7-9 and TRBJ2-5, the full variable domain reads DTGVSQNPRHKITKRGQNVTFRCDPISEHNRLYWYRQTLGQGPEFLTYFQNEAQLEKSRLLSDRFSAERPKGSFSTLEIQRTEQGDSAMYLCASSDRVRETQYFGPGTRLLVL.

There are many counts of this clonotype. The rearrangement links TRBV3-1 to TRBJ1-1, with 8 nucleotides matching TRBD1. CDR3 length: 15 residues. V was clipped by 4 bases and J by 6 bases; unmatched bases: 10. In germline, CDR1 is LGHDT, CDR2 YNNKEL (reference sequence). In nucleotides, the CDR3 is TGTGCCAGCAGCCTATCGGACAGGGCAGGGGCTGAAGCTTTCTTT. Translation gives CASSLSDRAGAEAFF.

This clonotype was detected a few times. Possible read error: a much larger clone is one base away. V usage is TRBV2 and J usage is TRBJ2-2; D possibly uses TRBD1 or TRBD2 (5 bases each). Germline assignment: CDR1 SNHLY and CDR2 FYNNEI. This CDR3 spans 14 amino acids. V was trimmed by 7 bases and J by 1 base, leaving 10 bases between them. The CDR3 spells CASMGRRNTGELFF. In DNA form, the CDR3 reads TGTGCCAGCATGGGACGGAGGAACACCGGGGAGCTGTTTTTT. Filled out from reference TRBV2 and TRBJ2-2, the complete variable domain reads EPEVTQTPSHQVTQMGQEVILRCVPISNHLYFYWYRQILGQKVEFLVSFYNNEISEKSEIFDDQFSVERPDGSNFTLKIRSTKLEDSAMYFCASMGRRNTGELFFGEGSRLTVL.

There are many counts of this clonotype. The V gene is TRBV2, the J gene TRBJ1-5; D might be TRBD1 (5 bases). CDR1 and CDR2 (germline): SNHLY, FYNNEI. The CDR3 is made up of 14 amino acids. In DNA form, the CDR3 reads TGTGCAACCGCGGGGGACGGTAGCAATCAGCCCCAGCATTTT. It encodes CATAGDGSNQPQHF.

The sample holds a few counts of this clonotype. The chain has TRBV29-1 and TRBJ2-2; 9 nucleotides line up with TRBD2. With V trimmed by 6 bases and J by 3 bases, 5 bases remained unmatched. Germline V CDR1 and CDR2: SQVTM, ANQGSEA. CDR3 size: 14 residues. The CDR3 region has the DNA TGCAGCGTCGGCGGGGGGGCCCACACCGGGGAGCTGTTTTTT. Its protein product is CSVGGGAHTGELFF.

Many counts were recorded for this clonotype. The chain combines TRBV6-5 with TRBJ2-1; D gene uncertain. V was clipped by 0 bases and J by 8 bases, with 11 bases between them. CDR1 MNHEY and CDR2 SVGAGI come from the germline V gene. The CDR3 runs 14 residues. CDR3 sequence reads: CASSYSRAGDEQFF. In DNA, the CDR3 is TGTGCCAGCAGTTACTCTAGGGCTGGGGATGAGCAGTTCTTC.